This T cell receptor (beta chain) was sequenced in a study of glioma-infiltrating T cells. The germline CDR1 and CDR2 sequences are DFQATT and SNEGSKA (reference sequence). The CDR3 consists of 12 residues. The junction had 5 bases not matched to a gene; V was cut back by 6 bases and J by 4 bases. The iRepertoire nested amplicon-rescue multiplex PCR amplified TCR alpha and beta CDR3s from RNA. One entry per CDR3 protein, called by TCRdb with MiXCR from the multiplex PCR reads. The repertoire consists of fewer than 500,000 distinct CDR3 sequences, with roughly 41% occurring once and the leading ten covering approximately 12%.

This chain connects TRBV20-1 to TRBJ2-7; 8 bases line up with TRBD1. The sequenced sample was glioma tissue, nonneoplastic brain tissue, or PBMCs (not recorded which). The sequence was collected from a human donor with low-grade glioma or glioblastoma, undergoing nonglioma brain surgery, or in good health (not recorded which). The CDR3 DNA reads TGCAGTGCCACGGACAGGGTTTACGAGCAGTACTTC. It codes for CSATDRVYEQYF.